This T cell receptor (beta chain) came from a study of CD8 T cells in Susac syndrome. The V end was cut by 5 bases, the J end by 2 bases, with 21 bases between. Germline lookup yields CDR1 MNHEY and CDR2 SMNVEV (reference sequence). The CDR3 loop spans 17 amino acids. Random hexamers were used to reverse transcribe an amount of about 0.45 to 1 ug RNA. TCRdb independently ran MiXCR on the immunoSEQ multiplex PCR reads; one entry per CDR3 protein. Of about 240,000 distinct CDR3 sequences listed, 90% to 97% were seen once; the top ten hold roughly 0.1%. This sequence originates from a human donor with Susac syndrome. The sequenced sample consisted of CD4+ T cells from PBMCs. The chain carries TRBV27 and TRBJ2-5, with D perhaps being TRBD1 or TRBD2 (5 bases each). CDR3 nucleotides: TGTGCCAGCAGTCCCCCACCGGGACCAATGGGACAAGAGACCCAGTACTTC. Protein: CASSPPPGPMGQETQYF.